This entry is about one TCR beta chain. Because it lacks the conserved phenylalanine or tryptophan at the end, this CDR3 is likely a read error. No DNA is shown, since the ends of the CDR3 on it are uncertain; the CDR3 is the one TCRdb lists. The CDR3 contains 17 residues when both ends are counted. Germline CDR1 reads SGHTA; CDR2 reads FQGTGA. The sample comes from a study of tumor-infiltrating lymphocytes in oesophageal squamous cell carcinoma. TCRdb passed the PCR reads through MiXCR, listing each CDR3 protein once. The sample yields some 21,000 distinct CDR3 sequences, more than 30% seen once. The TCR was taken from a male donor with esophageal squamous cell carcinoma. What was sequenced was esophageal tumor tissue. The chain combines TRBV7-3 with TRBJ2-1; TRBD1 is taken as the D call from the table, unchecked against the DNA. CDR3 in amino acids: CASSLGRGQGEGYTFGS.